This T cell receptor beta chain was found in a study of OX40 agonist ivuxolimab in advanced cancers. As to this clone: Its antigen is as yet unknown.

Germline V gene lookup returns CDR1 SGHRS and CDR2 YFSETQ. There are 14 residues in the CDR3. The ends lost 4 bases at V and 1 base at J; junction bases unmatched: 4. Profiling relied on immunoSEQ multiplex PCR, and the TCRdb table lists in-frame clones only, not all of them. This repertoire shows roughly 53,000 clones, 60% to 80% found once; its top ten account for around 2.5%. Points from the study as a whole: Certain nonresponding patients likewise had low normalized T-cell clonal expansion. Among expanded peripheral T cells, antigen specificity went undetermined.

The input for sequencing was CD4+ or CD8+ T cells sorted from blood, taken in a trial of the OX40 agonist ivuxolimab. The receptor was isolated from an adult with an advanced solid tumor such as melanoma, head and neck, liver or kidney cancer. The chain employs TRBV5-1 and TRBJ1-1; 7 bases map to TRBD1. The CDR3 loop is CASSTGQPNTEAFF. CDR3 bases: TGCGCCAGCAGCACGGGACAGCCGAACACTGAAGCTTTCTTT.